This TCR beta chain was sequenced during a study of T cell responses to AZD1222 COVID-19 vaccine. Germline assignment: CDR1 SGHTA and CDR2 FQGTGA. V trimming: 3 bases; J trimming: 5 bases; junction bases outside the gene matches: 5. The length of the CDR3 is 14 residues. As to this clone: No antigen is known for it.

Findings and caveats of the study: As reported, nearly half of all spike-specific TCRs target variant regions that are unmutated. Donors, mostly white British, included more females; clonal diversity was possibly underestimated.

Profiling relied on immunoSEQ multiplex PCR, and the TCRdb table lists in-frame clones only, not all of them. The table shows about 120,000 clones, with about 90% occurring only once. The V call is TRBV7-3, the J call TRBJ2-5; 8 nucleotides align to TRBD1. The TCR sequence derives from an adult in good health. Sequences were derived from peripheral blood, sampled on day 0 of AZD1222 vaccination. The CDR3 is CASSLTGELETQYF. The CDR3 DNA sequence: TGTGCCAGCAGCTTGACAGGGGAGCTTGAGACCCAGTACTTC.